The 17 T cell receptor beta chains below all came from one sample that was sequenced in a study of blood T cell repertoires in COVID-19. Some clones are missing from TCRdb's copy, which holds only in-frame ones; the method was immunoSEQ multiplex PCR. The sample carries about 140,000 clones, 88% recorded once. Sequencing used peripheral blood. Receptors were obtained from a man aged 50-60 years with active or convalescent COVID-19.

The rearrangement links TRBV19 to TRBJ1-1, with D possibly matching TRBD1 (6 bases). Germline V gene lookup returns CDR1 LNHDA and CDR2 SQIVND (reference sequence). This CDR3 comprises 15 residues. V was clipped by 5 bases and J by 0 bases, with 13 bases between them. The CDR3 protein is CASSRGQFMNTEAFF. CDR3 DNA: TGTGCCAGTAGTCGAGGACAGTTCATGAACACTGAAGCTTTCTTT.

The chain couples TRBV5-4 to TRBJ2-5, with unresolved D. The ends were cut back, 0 bases at V and 4 bases at J, with 10 bases in the middle. From germline, CDR1 is SGHNT and CDR2 YYREEE (reference sequence). The CDR3 sequence is 14 residues long. CDR3 coding DNA: TGTGCCAGCAGCTTGGCCTCCACTGGAGAGACCCAGTACTTC. Its protein product is CASSLASTGETQYF.

J is TRBJ2-3 and V is TRBV5-4; 11 bases align to TRBD2. After removal of 1 base from V and 3 bases from J, the junction contained 4 bases not matched to a gene. The CDR3 runs to 16 residues. Germline V gene lookup returns CDR1 SGHNT and CDR2 YYREEE (reference sequence). CDR3 in DNA: TGTGCCAGCAGCTTGATACTAGCGGGAGTAACAGATACGCAGTATTTT. Protein sequence: CASSLILAGVTDTQYF.

This clone was detected only a few times. CDR3 bases: TGTGCCAGCAGATACGGACAGGGGAACACTGAAGCTTTCTTT. Translating it yields CASRYGQGNTEAFF. The V call is TRBV6-5, the J call TRBJ1-1; 8 bases agree with TRBD1. This CDR3 region has 14 residues. Germline CDR1 MNHEY, CDR2 SVGAGI. Losses at the gene ends were 6 bases for V and 1 base for J; bases not matched to a gene: 4.

This clone was picked up a small number of times. The CDR3 DNA reads as TGTGCCAGCAGTTCAACCGCGGGGGTATATGGCTACACCTTC. Protein product: CASSSTAGVYGYTF. The rearrangement uses TRBV28 and TRBJ1-2; perhaps TRBD1 as D (5 bases). Between the trimmed V and J ends, which lost 4 bases and 5 bases, there was a span of 14 bases. In germline, CDR1 is MDHEN, CDR2 SYDVKM. The CDR3 has 14 residues.

This chain links TRBV7-9 with TRBJ2-3; 8 bases fit TRBD1. CDR1 is SEHNR and CDR2 is FQNEAQ in the germline V gene (reference sequence). V lost 5 bases, J lost 0 bases, and 4 bases stayed unmatched. The CDR3 consists of 15 residues. CDR3 sequence: CASSPTGDSTDTQYF. CDR3 DNA: TGTGCCAGCAGCCCGACAGGGGACAGCACAGATACGCAGTATTTT.

Only a few counts were recorded for this clone. J is TRBJ2-5 and V is TRBV4-2; D is perhaps TRBD2 (6 bases). This CDR3 has 14 amino acids. V was pared by 7 bases and J by 5 bases, with 17 bases between. Looked up from germline, CDR1 is LGHNA and CDR2 is YNFKEQ. This chain's CDR3 is CASKGLGREETQYF. The CDR3 DNA follows: TGTGCCAGCAAAGGGCTGGGACGGGAGGAGACCCAGTACTTC.

This sequence joins TRBV28 and TRBJ1-2, with 8 bases lining up with TRBD1. CDR3 size: 15 residues. The trim removed 3 bases at V and 5 bases at J, leaving 8 bases unmatched. Germline V gene sequence: CDR1 MDHEN, CDR2 SYDVKM. The CDR3 bases are TGTGCCAGCAGTTTTGAGGACAGGGAGGAGTATGGCTACACCTTC. This gives the protein CASSFEDREEYGYTF.

The gene calls are TRBV6-5 and TRBJ2-7, with D perhaps matching TRBD1 (6 bases). V dropped 3 bases and J dropped 5 bases, with 14 bases sitting between them. Germline-derived CDR1 and CDR2 are MNHEY and SVGAGI. This CDR3 has 14 amino acids. In DNA form, the CDR3 reads TGTGCCAGCAGTTATGGCAGGGGACGGGACGAGCAGTACTTC. Amino acid sequence: CASSYGRGRDEQYF.

The chain is built from TRBV6-5 and TRBJ1-3; the D is unclear. The ends were cut back, 7 bases at V and 0 bases at J, with 13 bases in the middle. The CDR3 runs to 15 residues. The V gene's germline CDR1 is MNHEY and CDR2 SVGAGI. Here the CDR3 reads CASTRTAGSGNTIYF. Here the CDR3 DNA reads TGTGCCAGCACTCGAACGGCGGGCTCTGGAAACACCATATATTTT.

The J gene is TRBJ1-1, the V gene TRBV5-1; possible D gene TRBD1, 5 bases. The V gene lost 2 bases and the J gene lost 2 bases, with 10 bases spanning the gap. The CDR3 has 14 amino acids. Germline V lookup: CDR1 SGHRS, CDR2 YFSETQ. The CDR3 region is CASSFKQGNTEAFF. CDR3 nucleotides: TGCGCCAGCAGCTTTAAGCAGGGTAACACTGAAGCTTTCTTT. Full variable domain (remainder filled in from reference TRBV5-1 and TRBJ1-1): KAGVTQTPRYLIKTRGQQVTLSCSPISGHRSVSWYQQTPGQGLQFLFEYFSETQRNKGNFPGRFSGRQFSNSRSEMNVSTLELGDSALYLCASSFKQGNTEAFFGQGTRLTVV.

The chain carries TRBV7-2 and TRBJ2-3; D ambiguous. With 1 base removed from V and 0 bases from J, the gap between germline ends came to 8 bases. CDR3 size: 15 residues. The germline V gene encodes CDR1 SGHTA and CDR2 FQGNSA. The CDR3 nucleotides read TGTGCCAGCAGCTTAGGTCACTTTAGCACAGATACGCAGTATTTT. Residues: CASSLGHFSTDTQYF. The complete variable domain, with remaining parts taken from reference TRBV7-2 and TRBJ2-3, reads GAGVSQSPSNKVTEKGKDVELRCDPISGHTALYWYRQSLGQGLEFLIYFQGNSAPDKSGLPSDRFSAERTGGSVSTLTIQRTQQEDSAVYLCASSLGHFSTDTQYFGPGTRLTVL.

The chain joins TRBV7-2 to TRBJ2-2; possible D gene TRBD1, 6 bases. V was shortened by 5 bases and J by 0 bases, with 7 bases between the two germline ends. The CDR3 contains 14 residues. CDR1 SGHTA and CDR2 FQGNSA come from the germline V gene. CDR3 residues: CASSKGANTGELFF. In nucleotides, the CDR3 is TGTGCCAGCAGCAAGGGGGCGAACACCGGGGAGCTGTTTTTT.

This clone was seen just once. The chain employs TRBV9 and TRBJ2-3; perhaps TRBD2 as D (6 bases). The CDR3 is 17 residues long. Trimming stripped 6 bases from V and 6 bases from J, with 26 bases between. In germline, CDR1 is SGDLS, CDR2 YYNGEE. The CDR3 nucleotides are TGTGCCAGCACCTCTTTAGGAGGGGCATCCCACAATGATACGCAGTATTTT. Translation gives CASTSLGGASHNDTQYF.

The chain combines TRBV10-1 with TRBJ1-5, with a tentative D call TRBD1 (6 bases). The V end was cut by 6 bases, the J end by 0 bases, with 21 bases between. Germline CDR1 WNHNN, CDR2 SYGVQD (reference sequence). This CDR3 has 18 amino acids. CDR3 sequence: CASSSDRPQFYSNQPQHF. CDR3 bases: TGCGCCAGCAGCTCTGACAGGCCGCAATTCTATAGCAATCAGCCCCAGCATTTT.

The chain has TRBV9 and TRBJ1-1, with D tentatively TRBD1 (5 bases). Trimming took 6 bases from V and 7 from J, leaving 13 bases between them. The germline V gene encodes CDR1 SGDLS and CDR2 YYNGEE. The CDR3 is 12 amino acids. The DNA of the CDR3 is TGTGCCAGCACCCCCGGAGGGGTTGAAGCTTTCTTT. Amino acid sequence: CASTPGGVEAFF.

The chain combines TRBV27 with TRBJ2-1, with 10 bases aligning to TRBD2. The junction had 13 bases not matched to a gene; V was cut back by 3 bases and J by 5 bases. The CDR3 loop spans 18 amino acids. The germline V gene has CDR1 MNHEY and CDR2 SMNVEV (reference sequence). CDR3 in amino acids: CASSFRGASGRNHNEQFF. CDR3 sequence (DNA): TGTGCCAGCAGTTTCAGGGGGGCTAGCGGGAGAAATCACAATGAGCAGTTCTTC.